This is a list of T cell receptor beta chains from one sample in a study of patients and donors after allogeneic stem cell transplantation. TCRdb re-called the RT-PCR reads with MiXCR, one entry per CDR3 protein. Of approximately 140,000 distinct CDR3 sequences in the sample, about a third were seen once. Sequenced material: blood, either unsorted or a sorted T cell fraction (not recorded which). All receptors derive from a human donor who was either an allogeneic HSCT recipient or a stem cell or donor lymphocyte infusion donor (not recorded which). It is not recorded whose cells these are; they may come from a transplant donor. The CDR3 runs from the conserved cysteine through the conserved F or W. The order of the fields is V gene, J gene, D gene, clone size, CDR3 DNA, CDR3 protein. D genes are given only for firm matches. Part of the rows lack a size; the others show once, few, many or a class for expanded clones.

V gene: TRBV12-3/TRBV12-4; J gene: TRBJ2-5; D gene: TRBD2; clone size: few; CDR3 DNA: TGTGCCAGCTTTTTAGCGGGGGACGAGACCCAGTACTTC; CDR3 protein: CASFLAGDETQYF
V gene: TRBV20-1; J gene: TRBJ1-4; D gene: TRBD1; clone size: NA; CDR3 DNA: TGCAGTGCTAGGAACCTCCTTCGACAGGGGATTGGTGAAAAACTGTTTTTT; CDR3 protein: CSARNLLRQGIGEKLFF
V gene: TRBV6-5; J gene: TRBJ1-1; D gene: TRBD1; clone size: NA; CDR3 DNA: TGTGCCAGCAGTTACCTTACAGGGGCATCTGAAGCTTTCTTT; CDR3 protein: CASSYLTGASEAFF
V gene: TRBV7-9; J gene: TRBJ1-2; D gene: NA; clone size: few; CDR3 DNA: TGTGCCAGCAGCTTGGACCGGCCTGGCTACACCTTC; CDR3 protein: CASSLDRPGYTF
V gene: TRBV3-1; J gene: TRBJ1-6; D gene: NA; clone size: NA; CDR3 DNA: TGTGCCAGCACCCTAAGAGGGAGGACAGCGTCTTCACCCCTCCACTTT; CDR3 protein: CASTLRGRTASSPLHF
V gene: TRBV7-6; J gene: TRBJ1-2; D gene: TRBD1; clone size: NA; CDR3 DNA: TGTGCCAGCAGCTTAGAGACAGGGGGCGGCTATGGCTACACCTTC; CDR3 protein: CASSLETGGGYGYTF
V gene: TRBV29-1; J gene: TRBJ1-1; D gene: NA; clone size: few; CDR3 DNA: TGCAGCGTACCGGGATCCAACACTGAAGCTTTCTTT; CDR3 protein: CSVPGSNTEAFF
V gene: TRBV28; J gene: TRBJ1-1; D gene: NA; clone size: NA; CDR3 DNA: TGTGCCACTTTTGGGGGGGCGAGGATGAAAGCTTTCTTT; CDR3 protein: CATFGGARMKAFF
V gene: TRBV7-9; J gene: TRBJ2-3; D gene: TRBD2; clone size: few; CDR3 DNA: TGTGCCAGCACCCTACCACTAGCGGGGGTCTCCACAGATACGCAGTATTTT; CDR3 protein: CASTLPLAGVSTDTQYF
V gene: TRBV12-3/TRBV12-4; J gene: TRBJ2-2; D gene: NA; clone size: few; CDR3 DNA: TGTGCCAGCAGTCCCGGGGACGGGGGTCGCACCGGGGAGCTGTTTTTT; CDR3 protein: CASSPGDGGRTGELFF
V gene: TRBV6-1; J gene: TRBJ1-1; D gene: NA; clone size: few; CDR3 DNA: TGTGCCAGCAGTGGGGGGGGCCGGAACACTGAAGCTTTCTTT; CDR3 protein: CASSGGGRNTEAFF
V gene: TRBV27; J gene: TRBJ1-2; D gene: NA; clone size: NA; CDR3 DNA: TGTGCCAGCAGTCCCTCCCTTCGCTACAGGAATGGCTACACCTTC; CDR3 protein: CASSPSLRYRNGYTF
V gene: TRBV6-2/TRBV6-3; J gene: TRBJ1-2; D gene: TRBD1; clone size: NA; CDR3 DNA: TGTGCCAGCATACCGGGACAGGGACTCTACTTTCACTATGGCTACACCTTC; CDR3 protein: CASIPGQGLYFHYGYTF
V gene: TRBV29-1; J gene: TRBJ2-1; D gene: NA; clone size: NA; CDR3 DNA: TGCAGCGTTGGCCAGGACCCCTCCTACAATGAGCAGTTCTTC; CDR3 protein: CSVGQDPSYNEQFF
V gene: TRBV20-1; J gene: TRBJ2-1; D gene: NA; clone size: NA; CDR3 DNA: TGCAGTGCTAGGGGGGGACACAATGAGCAGTTCTTC; CDR3 protein: CSARGGHNEQFF
V gene: TRBV15; J gene: TRBJ1-5; D gene: NA; clone size: NA; CDR3 DNA: TGTGCCACCAGCAGAGAGGGATTCGGGGGCGACAATCAGCCCCAGCATTTT; CDR3 protein: CATSREGFGGDNQPQHF
V gene: TRBV12-3/TRBV12-4; J gene: TRBJ1-6; D gene: TRBD1; clone size: NA; CDR3 DNA: TGTGCCACCGGAAGACAGGGGTATAATTCACCCCTCCACTTT; CDR3 protein: CATGRQGYNSPLHF
V gene: TRBV12-3/TRBV12-4; J gene: TRBJ1-3; D gene: TRBD1; clone size: NA; CDR3 DNA: TGTGCCAGCAGTGTCCTCACCGGGACAGGGGGAAACACCATATATTTT; CDR3 protein: CASSVLTGTGGNTIYF
V gene: TRBV24-1; J gene: TRBJ1-5; D gene: TRBD1; clone size: few; CDR3 DNA: TGTGCCACCAGTGACCCAACAGGGGCGTCAAATCAGCCCCAGCATTTT; CDR3 protein: CATSDPTGASNQPQHF
V gene: TRBV5-1; J gene: TRBJ1-1; D gene: NA; clone size: once; CDR3 DNA: TGCGCCAGCAGCCCCGGGGTGGGCGGCACTGAAGCTTTCTTT; CDR3 protein: CASSPGVGGTEAFF
V gene: TRBV12-3/TRBV12-4; J gene: TRBJ1-2; D gene: TRBD1; clone size: NA; CDR3 DNA: TGTGCCAGCATCCAAACAGGGGGCTTTAACTATGGCTACACCTTC; CDR3 protein: CASIQTGGFNYGYTF
V gene: TRBV3-1; J gene: TRBJ2-3; D gene: NA; clone size: NA; CDR3 DNA: TGTGCCAGCAGCCAAGACGTCACTAGATCCGGTACGCAGTATTTT; CDR3 protein: CASSQDVTRSGTQYF
V gene: TRBV3-1; J gene: TRBJ1-4; D gene: NA; clone size: NA; CDR3 DNA: TGTGCCAGCAGCAGGTCCCGAGGGGGGGAAAAACTGTTTTTT; CDR3 protein: CASSRSRGGEKLFF
V gene: TRBV27; J gene: TRBJ2-5; D gene: TRBD2; clone size: NA; CDR3 DNA: TGTGCCAGCAGTGCCCTAGCGGGGGGTCGAGAGACCCAGTACTTC; CDR3 protein: CASSALAGGRETQYF
V gene: TRBV12-3/TRBV12-4; J gene: TRBJ1-4; D gene: TRBD1; clone size: NA; CDR3 DNA: TGTGCCAGCAGTCGGCTACAGGGGCTGGGAGAAAAACTGTTTTTT; CDR3 protein: CASSRLQGLGEKLFF
V gene: TRBV5-6; J gene: TRBJ1-1; D gene: NA; clone size: few; CDR3 DNA: TGTGCCAGCAGCTGGACGTCGAACACTGAAGCTTTCTTT; CDR3 protein: CASSWTSNTEAFF
V gene: TRBV5-1; J gene: TRBJ2-5; D gene: NA; clone size: NA; CDR3 DNA: TGCGCCAGCAGCTGGGGGGAGCCGGAGACCCAGTACTTC; CDR3 protein: CASSWGEPETQYF
V gene: TRBV12-3/TRBV12-4; J gene: TRBJ1-1; D gene: NA; clone size: few; CDR3 DNA: TGTGCCAGCAGTTTCGGACCTGAAGCTTTCTTT; CDR3 protein: CASSFGPEAFF
V gene: TRBV20-1; J gene: TRBJ1-5; D gene: NA; clone size: NA; CDR3 DNA: TGCAGTGCTACGCAGGGAGGGGCTCAGCCCCAGCATTTT; CDR3 protein: CSATQGGAQPQHF
V gene: TRBV12-3/TRBV12-4; J gene: TRBJ1-2; D gene: TRBD1; clone size: few; CDR3 DNA: TGTGCCAGCAGCAGGGGGCTTAACTATGGCTACACCTTC; CDR3 protein: CASSRGLNYGYTF
V gene: TRBV28; J gene: TRBJ2-3; D gene: TRBD2; clone size: NA; CDR3 DNA: TGTGCCAGCAGTTCTAGCGGGGAGCTAGATACGCAGTATTTT; CDR3 protein: CASSSSGELDTQYF
V gene: TRBV27; J gene: TRBJ1-5; D gene: TRBD1; clone size: NA; CDR3 DNA: TGTGCCAGCAGTTTTGGTAGGGGGCAAGGTCAGCCCCAGCATTTT; CDR3 protein: CASSFGRGQGQPQHF
V gene: TRBV15; J gene: TRBJ1-4; D gene: NA; clone size: NA; CDR3 DNA: TGTGCCACCCTTGAGGACACTACTAATGAAAAACTGTTTTTT; CDR3 protein: CATLEDTTNEKLFF
V gene: TRBV7-3; J gene: TRBJ1-1; D gene: NA; clone size: few; CDR3 DNA: TGTGCCAGCCGCAGGGGCGGGGAAGCTTTCTTT; CDR3 protein: CASRRGGEAFF
V gene: TRBV3-1; J gene: TRBJ2-2; D gene: NA; clone size: NA; CDR3 DNA: TGTGCCAGCAGCCAAATCGCAGCGGGCGATAACACCGGGGAGCTGTTTTTT; CDR3 protein: CASSQIAAGDNTGELFF
V gene: TRBV12-3/TRBV12-4; J gene: TRBJ1-1; D gene: NA; clone size: NA; CDR3 DNA: TGTGCCAGCAGTCCCGGGTTTGAAGCTTTCTTT; CDR3 protein: CASSPGFEAFF
V gene: TRBV7-2; J gene: TRBJ2-5; D gene: NA; clone size: NA; CDR3 DNA: TGTGCCAGCAGCCTTTCGCCCGGGTATGAGGAGACCCAGTACTTC; CDR3 protein: CASSLSPGYEETQYF
V gene: TRBV28; J gene: TRBJ2-6; D gene: TRBD1; clone size: NA; CDR3 DNA: TGTGCCAGCGGACAGGGGGCCCCGGTTTGGGCCAACGTCCTGACTTTC; CDR3 protein: CASGQGAPVWANVLTF
V gene: TRBV3-1; J gene: TRBJ2-1; D gene: NA; clone size: few; CDR3 DNA: TGTGCCAGCAGCTCCGAAACTTACAATGAGCAGTTCTTC; CDR3 protein: CASSSETYNEQFF
V gene: TRBV7-3; J gene: TRBJ1-1; D gene: NA; clone size: few; CDR3 DNA: TGTGCCAGCAGCTTTGGACCGGTGAACACTGAAGCTTTCTTT; CDR3 protein: CASSFGPVNTEAFF
V gene: TRBV5-1; J gene: TRBJ1-3; D gene: NA; clone size: NA; CDR3 DNA: TGCGCCAGCAGCTTCAATTCCGGGAACTCTGGAAACACCATATATTTT; CDR3 protein: CASSFNSGNSGNTIYF
V gene: TRBV6-2/TRBV6-3; J gene: TRBJ2-4; D gene: NA; clone size: NA; CDR3 DNA: TGTGCCAGCAGACCCCTCAGCGGCGCCCAAAACAGAGACATTCAGTACTTC; CDR3 protein: CASRPLSGAQNRDIQYF
V gene: TRBV12-3/TRBV12-4; J gene: TRBJ1-1; D gene: NA; clone size: few; CDR3 DNA: TGTGCCAGCAGTTTGGGGCATGCGAACACTGAAGCTTTCTTT; CDR3 protein: CASSLGHANTEAFF
V gene: TRBV28; J gene: TRBJ2-3; D gene: TRBD2; clone size: few; CDR3 DNA: TGTGCCAGCAGTTTATTCGGGGGGGCAGATACGCAGTATTTT; CDR3 protein: CASSLFGGADTQYF